This entry concerns a single TCR beta chain. The target antigen is unknown. This entry comes from a study of regulatory dendritic cells for organ transplantation. For the study at large: Regulatory dendritic cells were monocyte-derived, receiving vitamin D3 on days 0 and 4 and IL-10 on day 4.

Study-level results: Memory CD8+ T cells were the most oligoclonal; naive cells were highly diverse. Of resting T cell subsets, memory CD8+ had the most alloreactive clonotypes.

The CDR3 contains 14 residues. CDR1 and CDR2 (germline): MDHEN, SYDVKM. With 4 bases clipped from V and 2 bases from J, the junction kept 1 base outside the gene matches. Sorted T cells were CFSE-labeled and cultured 5 days with allogeneic regulatory or mature dendritic cells at 1:10. This table comes from immunoSEQ multiplex PCR, and its TCRdb copy is limited to in-frame clones, with some not included. The sample has 10,000 to 15,000 clones, under 90% seen once. Material for sequencing was naive CD8+ T cells from blood cultured with regulatory dendritic cells. Subset described: CD45RA+ naive T cells. This TCR derives from a human donor in good health. The chain uses TRBV28 and TRBJ2-3; TRBD1 agrees at 9 bases. The CDR3 sequence: CASSWTGVTDTQYF. CDR3 nucleotide sequence: TGTGCCAGCAGTTGGACAGGGGTCACAGATACGCAGTATTTT.